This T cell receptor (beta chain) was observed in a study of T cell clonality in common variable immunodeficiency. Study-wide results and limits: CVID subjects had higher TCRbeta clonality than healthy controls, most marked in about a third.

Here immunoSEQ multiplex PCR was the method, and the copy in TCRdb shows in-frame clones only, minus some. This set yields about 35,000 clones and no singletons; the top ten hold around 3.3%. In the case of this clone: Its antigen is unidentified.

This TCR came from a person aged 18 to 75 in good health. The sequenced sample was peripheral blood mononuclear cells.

This CDR3 is CAGNREENTEAFF. Partial CDR3 DNA: TGTGCCGGCAACAGGGAGGAGAACACTGAA. V and J are TRBV2 and TRBJ1-1; D might be TRBD1 (6 bases). The sequenced fragment ends 3 residues before the CDR3 boundary, so the rest is inferred from the germline J gene. Germline CDR1 and CDR2: SNHLY and FYNNEI. The CDR3 totals 13 residues. Trimming removed 11 bases at V and 1 base at J, with 14 bases between.